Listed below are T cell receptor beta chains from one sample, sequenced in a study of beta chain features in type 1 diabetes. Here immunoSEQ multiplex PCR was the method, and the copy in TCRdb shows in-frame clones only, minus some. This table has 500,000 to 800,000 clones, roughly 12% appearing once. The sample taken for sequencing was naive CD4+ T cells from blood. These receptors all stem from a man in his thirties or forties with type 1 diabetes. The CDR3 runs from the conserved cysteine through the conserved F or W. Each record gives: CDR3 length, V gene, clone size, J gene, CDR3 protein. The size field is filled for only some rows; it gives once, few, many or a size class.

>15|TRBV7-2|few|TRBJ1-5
CASSLAPGDYQPQHF
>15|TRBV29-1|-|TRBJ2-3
CSVHAGSGGADTQYF
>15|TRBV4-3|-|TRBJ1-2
CASSQDRRPGNGYTF
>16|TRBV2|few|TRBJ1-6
CASSDSTGGHNSPLHF
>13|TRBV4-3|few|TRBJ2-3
CAFRPVSTDTQYF
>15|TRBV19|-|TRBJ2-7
CASSKWTDSSYEQYF
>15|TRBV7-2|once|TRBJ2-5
CASSPPAGGPVTQYF
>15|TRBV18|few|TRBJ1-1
CASSPMGTTGTEAFF
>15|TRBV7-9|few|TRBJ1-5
CASTSAGQESQPQHF
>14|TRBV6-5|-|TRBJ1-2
CASSETGTDYGYTF
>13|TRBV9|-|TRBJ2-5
CASSVGSGETQYF
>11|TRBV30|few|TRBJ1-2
CAWNHYYGYTF
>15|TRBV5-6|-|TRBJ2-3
CASSLEAGGADTQYF
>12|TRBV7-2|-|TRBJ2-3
CASIDHTDTQYF
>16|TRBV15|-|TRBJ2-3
CATSRVSGGITDTQYF
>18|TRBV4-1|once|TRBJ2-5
CASSQGRQGGRYQETQYF
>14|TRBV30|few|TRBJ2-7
CAWEAGQGGDEQYF
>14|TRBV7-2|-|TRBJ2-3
CASSLGSSTDTQYF
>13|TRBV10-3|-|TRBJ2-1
CAISESGANEQFF
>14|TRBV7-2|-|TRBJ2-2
CASSLVTNTGELFF
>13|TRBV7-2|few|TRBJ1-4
CASSFGQAEKLFF
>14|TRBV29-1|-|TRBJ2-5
CSYGGAPYQETQYF
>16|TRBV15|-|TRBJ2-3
CATSTQGQGATDTQYF
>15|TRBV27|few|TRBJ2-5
CASSFSGQQQETQYF
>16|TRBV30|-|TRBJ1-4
CAWGLGGVVTNEKLFF
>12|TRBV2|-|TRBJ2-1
CASRSGQSEQFF
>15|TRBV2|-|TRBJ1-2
CASSARTGGNYGYTF
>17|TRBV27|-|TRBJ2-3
CASRITRASGAPDTQYF
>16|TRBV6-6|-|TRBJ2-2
CASSYSFQRDTGELFF
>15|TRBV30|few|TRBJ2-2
CAWRVVASNTGELFF
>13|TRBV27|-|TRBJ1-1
CASSFRENTEAFF
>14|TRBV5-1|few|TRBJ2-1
CASSLAIENNEQFF
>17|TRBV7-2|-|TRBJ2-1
CASSPKVLGLAYNEQFF
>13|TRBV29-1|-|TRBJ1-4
CSVGGQGNEKLFF
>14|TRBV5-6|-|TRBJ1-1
CGSAGGIGDTEAFF
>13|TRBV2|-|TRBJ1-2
CASRDSTDYGYTF
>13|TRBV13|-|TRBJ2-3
CASSLGVTDTQYF
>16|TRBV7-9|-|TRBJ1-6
CASSAWDSGNNSPLHF
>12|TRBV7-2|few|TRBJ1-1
CASSTDRAEAFF
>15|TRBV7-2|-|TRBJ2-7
CASSLKTGGNYEQYF
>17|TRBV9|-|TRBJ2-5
CASSAGGTSGYQETQYF
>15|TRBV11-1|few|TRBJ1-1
CASSSSGQGNTEAFF
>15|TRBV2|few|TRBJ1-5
CASSARQGSVMAQHF
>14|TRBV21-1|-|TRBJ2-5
CASSKGILLRTQYF
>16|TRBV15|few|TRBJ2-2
CATSRDRAQITGELFF
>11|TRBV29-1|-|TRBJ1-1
CSALGEPEAFF
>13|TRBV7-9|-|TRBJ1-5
CASSLESNQPQHF
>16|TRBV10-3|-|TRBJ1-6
CAISDGAKSYNSPLHF
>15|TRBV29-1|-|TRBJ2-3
CSAPPTASSTDTQYF
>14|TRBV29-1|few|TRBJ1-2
CSVEDNDSNYGYTF
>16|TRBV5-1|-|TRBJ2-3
CASRRPGTRSTDTQYF
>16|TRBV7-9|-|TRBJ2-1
CASSLVGTPSYNEQFF
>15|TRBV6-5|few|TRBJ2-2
CASSRGQANTGELFF
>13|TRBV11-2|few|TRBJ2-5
CAGGTSPQETQYF
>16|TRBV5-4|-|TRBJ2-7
CASSLAGTSPSYEQYF
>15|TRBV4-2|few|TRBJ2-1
CASSQDATVYNEQFF
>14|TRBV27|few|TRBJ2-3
CASSLWPEGDTQYF